There are a few counts of the clone carrying this T cell receptor beta chain. What it binds is not known. The data derive from a study of T-cell memory formation after mild COVID-19. Study-wide background: Clustering of TCRs was largely donor specific.

TCRdb re-derived calls from the 5' RACE reads in MiXCR, one entry per CDR3 protein. The table shows about 160,000 distinct CDR3 sequences, with about a third occurring only once. Study-level points and caveats: Contracting clones localized mainly to CM and EM when CD4+ and mainly to EMRA when CD8+.

The CDR3 consists of 11 residues. V lost 8 bases to trimming and J lost 6 bases, with 11 bases between them. Germline loops: CDR1 MNHEY, CDR2 SMNVEV (reference sequence). This clonotype was sampled from an adult woman who had mild COVID-19 (a few samples of this study predate the infection). Cell type and time point are not known. Sequenced material: PBMCs or a T cell subset sorted from them (not recorded which). The rearrangement joins TRBV27 to TRBJ2-7; a weak D match, TRBD2 (5 bases). The CDR3 sequence is CASGHGVEQYF. The CDR3 nucleotides are TGTGCCAGCGGCCACGGGGTCGAGCAGTACTTC.